This TCR beta chain stems from a study of CD8 T cells in ankylosing spondylitis. Findings and limits, study-wide: Some motif variants were previously reported in reactive arthritis synovial fluid and blood. It appeared that ankylosing spondylitis blood was characterized by a TCR beta motif of several highly homologous variants. Significant enrichment of disease-linked clones was reportedly seen in matched ankylosing spondylitis synovial fluid.

One entry per CDR3 protein, called by TCRdb with MiXCR from the 5' RACE reads. The table includes roughly 490,000 distinct CDR3 sequences, approximately 5.3% detected once. In the case of this clonotype: The antigen is not known.

The TCR sequence derives from a male donor with ankylosing spondylitis. The specimen was blood, either unsorted or a sorted T cell fraction (not recorded which).

CDR3 in DNA: TGTGCCAGCAGCCGAGGCCTAGGGCCAACCACAGATACGCAGTATTTT. Its protein product is CASSRGLGPTTDTQYF. The J gene is TRBJ2-3, the V gene TRBV11-3; D is uncertain. Germline assignment: CDR1 SGHNT and CDR2 YENEEA. The CDR3 is made up of 16 amino acids. Trimming pared 5 bases from V and 2 bases from J, leaving 17 bases between.